The 12 T cell receptor beta chains given below trace back to one sample, sequenced in a study of early T cells in non-severe SARS-CoV-2 infection. MiXCR, run by TCRdb on the 5' RACE reads, gives a single entry per CDR3 protein. The sample comprises about 59,000 distinct CDR3 sequences, roughly 10% of which are singletons, and approximately 1.7% rests with the top ten. The sample was whole blood. Source of these receptors: an adult who was a healthcare worker with PCR-confirmed SARS-CoV-2 infection or an uninfected control (not recorded which).

The rearrangement links TRBV30 to TRBJ1-1; the D is unclear. Germline CDR1 GTSNPN, CDR2 SVGIG (reference sequence). The V and J ends lost 4 bases and 4 bases respectively, with 10 bases between them. CDR3 size: 12 residues. DNA of the CDR3: TGTGCCTGGAAGCCCCCGGGCACTGAAGCTTTCTTT. Residues: CAWKPPGTEAFF.

A few counts support this clonotype. The CDR3 DNA is TGTGCCATCAATCCGGGAAACTATGGCTACACCTTC. It translates to CAINPGNYGYTF. The chain employs TRBV10-3 and TRBJ1-2; no clear D. The germline V gene has CDR1 ENHRY and CDR2 SYGVKD. This CDR3 has 12 amino acids. Trimming removed 7 bases at V and 2 bases at J, with 8 bases between.

Only a few counts were recorded for this clonotype. This rearrangement joins TRBV7-2 to TRBJ2-3; perhaps TRBD1 as D (6 bases). V gave up 5 bases and J gave up 1 base, with 13 bases separating them. The CDR3 is 15 residues long. Germline CDR1 SGHTA, CDR2 FQGNSA. In nucleotides, the CDR3 is TGTGCCAGCAGCCCACAGGGTTTTGGCACAGATACGCAGTATTTT. It translates to CASSPQGFGTDTQYF.

This clonotype was recorded many times. CDR3 residues: CSALLREGSNQPQHF. Here the CDR3 DNA reads TGCAGTGCCTTACTGAGAGAGGGTAGCAATCAGCCCCAGCATTTT. The V and J genes are TRBV20-1 and TRBJ1-5; D ambiguous. The CDR3 extends over 15 amino acids. Trimming removed 6 bases from V and 0 bases from J, with 15 bases in between. Germline V gene lookup returns CDR1 DFQATT and CDR2 SNEGSKA (reference sequence).

This clonotype was found many times. This sequence joins TRBV7-9 and TRBJ2-2, with D perhaps matching TRBD2 (5 bases). Trimming took off 6 bases at V and 3 bases at J, with 5 bases between the two ends. Germline lookup yields CDR1 SEHNR and CDR2 FQNEAQ (reference sequence). This CDR3 region has 12 residues. Here the CDR3 DNA reads TGTGCCAGCAGGGACTACACCGGGGAGCTGTTTTTT. Translated, it gives CASRDYTGELFF.

For this clonotype: The DNA is left out, because the CDR3 cannot be placed on it with certainty; the CDR3 is given as TCRdb lists it. This chain uses TRBV7-5 with TRBJ2-3; TRBD1, the D gene given by the table, was not confirmed from the DNA. TRBV7-5 is a known pseudogene. Including both end residues, the CDR3 is 18 amino acids long. CDR3 protein: CISVPEARGASVTDTQYF.

This chain connects TRBV2 to TRBJ2-1, with TRBD2 matching over 7 bases. CDR3 length equals 12 residues. Germline V gives CDR1 SNHLY, CDR2 FYNNEI. The V gene end was trimmed by 4 bases and the J gene end by 10 bases; junction bases not matched to a gene: 4. The CDR3 loop reads CASSGLAVEQFF. The CDR3 DNA follows: TGTGCCAGCAGTGGGCTAGCGGTCGAGCAGTTCTTC.

This clonotype has a count of ten or more. The rearrangement uses TRBV6-2 or TRBV6-3 and TRBJ1-1; D not resolved. Trimming stripped 2 bases from V and 6 bases from J, with 13 bases between. This CDR3 is 14 amino acids long. Germline V gives CDR1 MNHEY, CDR2 SVGEGT. CDR3 residues: CASSYRRVLPEAFF. Here the CDR3 DNA reads TGTGCCAGCAGTTACAGGAGGGTACTACCTGAAGCTTTCTTT.

This clonotype was seen many times. V gene TRBV9 combines with J gene TRBJ1-2; D ambiguous. The CDR3 runs to 13 residues. V shed 1 base and J shed 5 bases, with 9 bases lying between them. From germline, CDR1 is SGDLS and CDR2 YYNGEE. This CDR3 is CASSVPGVYGYTF. Written as DNA, the CDR3 is TGTGCCAGCAGCGTACCAGGTGTATATGGCTACACCTTC.

V is TRBV7-2 and J is TRBJ2-3, with 11 bases matching TRBD2. After removal of 1 base from V and 5 bases from J, the junction contained 5 bases not matched to a gene. This CDR3 has 16 residues. Germline-derived CDR1 and CDR2 are SGHTA and FQGNSA. CDR3 bases: TGTGCCAGCAGCTTAGGTAGCGGGGGGGCTAGAGATACGCAGTATTTT. Protein sequence: CASSLGSGGARDTQYF.

This clonotype has ten or more counts. The chain couples TRBV4-3 to TRBJ2-3, with TRBD2 matching over 7 bases. This CDR3 is built from 11 residues. The junction had 5 bases not matched to a gene; V was cut back by 11 bases and J by 6 bases. The germline V gene encodes CDR1 LGHNA and CDR2 YSLEER. The CDR3 spells CAPSGEDTQYF. DNA of the CDR3: TGCGCCCCCAGCGGGGAGGATACGCAGTATTTT.

The sample holds many counts of this clonotype. The J gene is TRBJ2-7, the V gene TRBV7-9; possibly TRBD1 for D (6 bases). The CDR3 length is 12 residues. V gave up 6 bases and J gave up 6 bases, with 12 bases separating them. CDR1 and CDR2 from the germline V gene are SEHNR and FQNEAQ (reference sequence). CDR3 in amino acids: CASRSGAPEQYF. The CDR3 region has the DNA TGTGCCAGCAGGTCAGGGGCGCCCGAGCAGTACTTC.